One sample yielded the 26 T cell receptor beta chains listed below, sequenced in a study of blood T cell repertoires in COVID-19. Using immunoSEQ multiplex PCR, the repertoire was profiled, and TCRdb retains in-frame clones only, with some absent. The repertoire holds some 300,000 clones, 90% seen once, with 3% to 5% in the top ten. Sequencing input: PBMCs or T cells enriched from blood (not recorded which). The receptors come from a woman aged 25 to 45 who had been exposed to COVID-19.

CDR3 protein: CASKDRAEKLFF. The CDR3 bases are TGTGCCAGCAAAGACAGGGCGGAAAAACTGTTTTTT. This rearrangement joins TRBV6-5 to TRBJ1-4, with TRBD1 matching 7 bases. Germline CDR1 MNHEY, CDR2 SVGAGI. The V and J ends lost 7 bases and 8 bases, in that order; junction bases with no gene match: 4. This CDR3 contains 12 residues.

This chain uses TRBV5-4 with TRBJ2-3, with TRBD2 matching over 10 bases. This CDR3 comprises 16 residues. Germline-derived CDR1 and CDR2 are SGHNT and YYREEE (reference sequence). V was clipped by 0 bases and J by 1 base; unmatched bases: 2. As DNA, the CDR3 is TGTGCCAGCAGCTTGGTAGCGGGGGGCCGCACAGATACGCAGTATTTT. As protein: CASSLVAGGRTDTQYF.

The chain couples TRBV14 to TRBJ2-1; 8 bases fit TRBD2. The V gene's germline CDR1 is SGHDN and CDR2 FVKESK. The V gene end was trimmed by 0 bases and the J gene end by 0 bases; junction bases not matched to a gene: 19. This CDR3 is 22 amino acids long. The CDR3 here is CASSQDYLGTSSSLSSYNEQFF. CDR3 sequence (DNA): TGTGCCAGCAGCCAAGACTACTTAGGGACTAGTTCATCTTTAAGCTCCTACAATGAGCAGTTCTTC. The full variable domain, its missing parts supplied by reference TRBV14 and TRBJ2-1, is EAGVTQFPSHSVIEKGQTVTLRCDPISGHDNLYWYRRVMGKEIKFLLHFVKESKQDESGMPNNRFLAERTGGTYSTLKVQPAELEDSGVYFCASSQDYLGTSSSLSSYNEQFFGPGTRLTVL.

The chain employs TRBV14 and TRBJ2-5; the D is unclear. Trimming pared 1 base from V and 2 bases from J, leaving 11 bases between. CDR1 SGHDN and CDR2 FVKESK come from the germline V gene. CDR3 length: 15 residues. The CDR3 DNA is TGTGCCAGCAGCCAAGTGCGCCTGAGACAAGAGACCCAGTACTTC. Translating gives CASSQVRLRQETQYF.

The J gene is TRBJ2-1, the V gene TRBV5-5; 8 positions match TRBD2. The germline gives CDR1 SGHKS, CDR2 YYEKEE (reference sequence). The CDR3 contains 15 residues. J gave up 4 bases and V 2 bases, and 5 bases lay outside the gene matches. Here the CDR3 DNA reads TGTGCCAGCAGCTTCCGATTAGCGGGATACAATGAGCAGTTCTTC. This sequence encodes CASSFRLAGYNEQFF.

CDR3 residues: CASSLASGTLVSYEQYF. CDR3 coding DNA: TGCGCCAGCAGCTTGGCTAGCGGTACCCTCGTATCCTACGAGCAGTACTTC. V gene TRBV5-1 combines with J gene TRBJ2-7, with 7 positions matching TRBD2. Germline V lookup: CDR1 SGHRS, CDR2 YFSETQ. Germline trimming cut 0 bases from V and 1 base from J; bases unmatched to any gene: 10. The CDR3 spans 17 residues.

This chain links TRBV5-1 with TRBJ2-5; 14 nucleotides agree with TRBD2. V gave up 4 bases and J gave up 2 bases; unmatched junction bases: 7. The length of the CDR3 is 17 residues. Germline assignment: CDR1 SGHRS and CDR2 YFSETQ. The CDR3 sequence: CASSPRTSGGTQETQYF. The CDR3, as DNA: TGCGCCAGCAGCCCCCGGACTAGCGGGGGGACACAAGAGACCCAGTACTTC.

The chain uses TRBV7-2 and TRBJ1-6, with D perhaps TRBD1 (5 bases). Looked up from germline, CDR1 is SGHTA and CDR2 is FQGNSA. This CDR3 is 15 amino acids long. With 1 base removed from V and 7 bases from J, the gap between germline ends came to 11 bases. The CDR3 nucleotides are TGTGCCAGCAGCTTAGACAGGCCTCCCAATTCACCCCTCCACTTT. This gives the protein CASSLDRPPNSPLHF.

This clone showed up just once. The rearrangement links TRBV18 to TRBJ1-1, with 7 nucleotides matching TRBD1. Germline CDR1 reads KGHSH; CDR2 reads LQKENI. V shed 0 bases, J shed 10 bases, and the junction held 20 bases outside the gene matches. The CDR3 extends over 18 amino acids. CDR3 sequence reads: CASSPPGFLTRQGSGAFF. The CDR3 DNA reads TGTGCCAGCTCACCACCCGGTTTTTTGACGCGACAGGGTAGCGGAGCTTTCTTT. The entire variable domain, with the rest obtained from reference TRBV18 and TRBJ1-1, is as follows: NAGVMQNPRHLVRRRGQEARLRCSPMKGHSHVYWYRQLPEEGLKFMVYLQKENIIDESGMPKERFSAEFPKEGPSILRIQQVVRGDSAAYFCASSPPGFLTRQGSGAFFGQGTRLTVV.

The CDR3 protein is CASSWAQGGDTEAFF. CDR3 DNA sequence: TGTGCCAGCAGTTGGGCCCAGGGGGGAGACACTGAAGCTTTCTTT. The chain is built from TRBV2 and TRBJ1-1, with 7 nucleotides matching TRBD1. The V segment lost 5 bases and the J segment 3 bases; nucleotides outside the gene matches: 9. From germline, CDR1 is SNHLY and CDR2 FYNNEI. The CDR3 covers 15 residues.

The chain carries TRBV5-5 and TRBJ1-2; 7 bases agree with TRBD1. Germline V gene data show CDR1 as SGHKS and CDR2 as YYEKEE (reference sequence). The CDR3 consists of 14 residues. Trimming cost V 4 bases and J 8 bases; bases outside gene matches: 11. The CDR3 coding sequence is TGTGCCAGCAGCCCCACAGGGGACGGGCGGGGCTACACCTTC. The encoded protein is CASSPTGDGRGYTF.

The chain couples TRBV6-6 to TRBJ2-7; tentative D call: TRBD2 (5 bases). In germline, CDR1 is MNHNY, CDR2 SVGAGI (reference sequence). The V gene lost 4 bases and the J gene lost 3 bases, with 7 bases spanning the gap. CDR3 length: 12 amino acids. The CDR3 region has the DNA TGTGCCAGCAGTTTCGACTACTACGAGCAGTACTTC. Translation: CASSFDYYEQYF.

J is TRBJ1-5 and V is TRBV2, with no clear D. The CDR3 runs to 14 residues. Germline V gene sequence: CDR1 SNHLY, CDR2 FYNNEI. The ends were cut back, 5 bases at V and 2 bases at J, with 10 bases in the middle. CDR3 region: CASSSDWGNQPQHF. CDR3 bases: TGTGCCAGCAGTTCCGACTGGGGCAATCAGCCCCAGCATTTT.

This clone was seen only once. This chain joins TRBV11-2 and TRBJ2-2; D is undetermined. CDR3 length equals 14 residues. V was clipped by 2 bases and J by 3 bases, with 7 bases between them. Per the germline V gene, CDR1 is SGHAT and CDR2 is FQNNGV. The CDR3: CASSLLSHTGELFF. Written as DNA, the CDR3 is TGTGCCAGCAGCTTATTATCCCACACCGGGGAGCTGTTTTTT.

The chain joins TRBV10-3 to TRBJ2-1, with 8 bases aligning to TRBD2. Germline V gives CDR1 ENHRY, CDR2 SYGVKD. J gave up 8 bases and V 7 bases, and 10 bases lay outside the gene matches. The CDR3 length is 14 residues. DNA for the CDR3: TGTGCCATCATGGACGGGGGGGAGTACGATGAGCAGTTCTTC. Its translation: CAIMDGGEYDEQFF.

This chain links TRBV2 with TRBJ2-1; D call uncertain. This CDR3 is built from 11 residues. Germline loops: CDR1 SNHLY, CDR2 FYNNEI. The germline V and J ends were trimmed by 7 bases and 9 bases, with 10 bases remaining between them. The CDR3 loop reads CASNPGGEQFF. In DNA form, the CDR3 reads TGTGCCAGCAACCCCGGCGGTGAGCAGTTCTTC.

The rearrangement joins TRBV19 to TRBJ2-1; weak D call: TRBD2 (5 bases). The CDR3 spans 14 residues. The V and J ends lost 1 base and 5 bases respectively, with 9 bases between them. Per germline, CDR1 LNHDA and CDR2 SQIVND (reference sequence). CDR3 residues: CASSIARVNNEQFF. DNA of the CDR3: TGTGCCAGTAGTATAGCGAGGGTAAACAATGAGCAGTTCTTC.

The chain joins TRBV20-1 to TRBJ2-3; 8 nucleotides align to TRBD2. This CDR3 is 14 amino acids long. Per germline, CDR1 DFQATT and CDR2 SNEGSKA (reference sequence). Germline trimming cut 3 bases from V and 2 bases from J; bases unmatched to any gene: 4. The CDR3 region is CSASFGGATDTQYF. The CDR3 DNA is TGCAGTGCTAGTTTCGGGGGGGCCACAGATACGCAGTATTTT.

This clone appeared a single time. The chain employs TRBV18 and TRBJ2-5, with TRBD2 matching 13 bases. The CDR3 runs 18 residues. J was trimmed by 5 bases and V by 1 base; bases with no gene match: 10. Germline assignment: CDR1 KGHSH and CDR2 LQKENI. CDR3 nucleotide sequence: TGTGCCAGCTCACCACTGGAGACTAGCGGGGGGCCAGGGGAGACCCAGTACTTC. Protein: CASSPLETSGGPGETQYF.

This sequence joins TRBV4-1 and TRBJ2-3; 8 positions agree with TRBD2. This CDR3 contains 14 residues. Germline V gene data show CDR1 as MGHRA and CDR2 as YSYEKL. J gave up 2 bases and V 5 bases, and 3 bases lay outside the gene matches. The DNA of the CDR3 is TGCGCCAGCAGCGAAGCGGGAGTCACAGATACGCAGTATTTT. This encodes CASSEAGVTDTQYF.

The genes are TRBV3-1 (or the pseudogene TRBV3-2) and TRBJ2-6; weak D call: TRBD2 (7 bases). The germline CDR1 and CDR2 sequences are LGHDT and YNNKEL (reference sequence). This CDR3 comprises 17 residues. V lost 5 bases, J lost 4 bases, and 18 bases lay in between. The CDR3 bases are TGTGCCAGCAGCTTGCCTTGGGGGGGCGGCGGGGCCAACGTCCTGACTTTC. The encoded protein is CASSLPWGGGGANVLTF.

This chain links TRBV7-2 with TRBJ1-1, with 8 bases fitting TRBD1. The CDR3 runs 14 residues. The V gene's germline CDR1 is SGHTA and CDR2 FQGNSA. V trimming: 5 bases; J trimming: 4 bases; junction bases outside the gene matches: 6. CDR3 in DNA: TGTGCCAGCAGCCCGGACAGGGTAAGCACTGAAGCTTTCTTT. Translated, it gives CASSPDRVSTEAFF.

The DNA for the CDR3 is TGCGCCAGCAGCCCAATGTCACAGGGGAGAACTGAAGCTTTCTTT. Translation: CASSPMSQGRTEAFF. The chain links TRBV5-1 to TRBJ1-1; 7 nucleotides align to TRBD1. Trimming removed 4 bases from V and 5 bases from J; junction bases left unmatched: 11. Germline V gene sequence: CDR1 SGHRS, CDR2 YFSETQ. This CDR3 is 15 amino acids long.

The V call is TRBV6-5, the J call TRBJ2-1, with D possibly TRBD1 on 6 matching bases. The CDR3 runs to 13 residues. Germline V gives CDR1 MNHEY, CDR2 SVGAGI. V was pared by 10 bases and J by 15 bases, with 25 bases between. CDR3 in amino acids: CATRLFLLQGAFF. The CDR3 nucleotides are TGTGCCACCCGACTCTTCCTGTTACAGGGAGCGTTCTTC.

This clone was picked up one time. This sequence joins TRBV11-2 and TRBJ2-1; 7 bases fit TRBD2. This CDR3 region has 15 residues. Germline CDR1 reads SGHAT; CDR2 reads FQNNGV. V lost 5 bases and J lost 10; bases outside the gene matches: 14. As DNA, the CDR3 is TGTGCCAGCAGCCTCTCCCTATGGGGAGGGTTCGAGCAGTTCTTC. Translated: CASSLSLWGGFEQFF. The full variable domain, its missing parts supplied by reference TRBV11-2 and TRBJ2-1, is EAGVAQSPRYKIIEKRQSVAFWCNPISGHATLYWYQQILGQGPKLLIQFQNNGVVDDSQLPKDRFSAERLKGVDSTLKIQPAKLEDSAVYLCASSLSLWGGFEQFFGPGTRLTVL.

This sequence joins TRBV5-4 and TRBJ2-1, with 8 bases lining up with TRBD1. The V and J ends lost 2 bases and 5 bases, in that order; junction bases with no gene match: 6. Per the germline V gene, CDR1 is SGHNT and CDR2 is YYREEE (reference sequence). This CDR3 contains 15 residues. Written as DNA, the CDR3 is TGTGCCAGCAGCTTATTCGACAGGGGACACAATGAGCAGTTCTTC. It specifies CASSLFDRGHNEQFF.